This entry describes one TCR beta chain. Its antigen is currently unknown. Genes and germline come from the mouse. Time point reported: mouse harvest day 7 after allogeneic transplant. Tail vein injection delivered 10^7 T-cell-depleted bone marrow cells and 10^6 splenic CD5+ T cells. The sample belongs to a study of tissue T cells after allogeneic stem cell transplantation. Findings of the study overall: Within patients, tissue anatomy strongly shaped TCR repertoire composition. The patient cohort was small and clinically heterogeneous, with limited sampling depth.

Profiled with immunoSEQ multiplex PCR; TCRdb holds only in-frame clones, not every one. The table has about 10,000 clones, more than 30% seen once. Sample: skin. The clonotype comes from a female BALB/c mouse given C57BL/6 T cells with graft-versus-host disease after an allogeneic hematopoietic cell transplant.

This CDR3 reads CASSLGRRAEQFF. The sequenced part of the CDR3 DNA is TGTGCCAGCAGTTTGGGGCGCAGGGCTGAGCAGTTC. This sequence joins TRBV15 and TRBJ2-1; either TRBD1 or TRBD2 may supply D (5 bases each). The read finishes 1 residue shy of the CDR3 end, and the germline J gene is used to complete it. The germline V gene encodes CDR1 SGHND and CDR2 FRSKSL. CDR3 length: 13 residues. V gave up 3 bases and J gave up 7 bases, with 10 bases separating them.